This entry concerns a single T cell receptor beta chain. Its cognate antigen is unknown. This CDR3 spans 15 amino acids. Germline lookup yields CDR1 SNHLY and CDR2 FYNNEI. V lost 1 base to trimming and J lost 6 bases; unmatched junction nucleotides: 3. In the PCR, 60 Vbeta and 13 Jbeta primers were used. Here immunoSEQ multiplex PCR was the method, and the copy in TCRdb shows in-frame clones only, minus some. Its table lists around 55,000 clones. The data originate from a study of cytomegalovirus exposure and HLA in healthy donors. Study conclusions and caveats: Rare sequences made up most TCRs, while some public TCRs were found in many donors. The study designated roughly 150 TCR beta chains cytomegalovirus-associated. Highest at DRB1 and lowest at HLA-C, TCR association rates differed among HLA loci in a later analysis.

This receptor was identified in a man aged 50 to 60 in good health and CMV-seropositive. Specimen: PBMCs. The rearrangement links TRBV2 to TRBJ2-2; 9 nucleotides match TRBD2. The CDR3 DNA sequence: TGTGCCAGCAGTGAAGGTAGCGGGAGATCCGGGGAGCTGTTTTTT. Amino acid sequence: CASSEGSGRSGELFF.